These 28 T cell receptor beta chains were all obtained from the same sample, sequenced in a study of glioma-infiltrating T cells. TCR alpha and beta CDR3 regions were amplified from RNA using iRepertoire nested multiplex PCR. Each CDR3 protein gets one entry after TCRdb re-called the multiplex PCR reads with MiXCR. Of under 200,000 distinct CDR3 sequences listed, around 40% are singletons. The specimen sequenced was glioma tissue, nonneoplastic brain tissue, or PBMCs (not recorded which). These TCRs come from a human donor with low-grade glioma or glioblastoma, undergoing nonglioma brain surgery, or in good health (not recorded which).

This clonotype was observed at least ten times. CDR3 residues: CASSFGTSDEQYF. In DNA form, the CDR3 reads TGTGCCAGCAGTTTCGGGACTAGCGACGAGCAGTACTTC. J is TRBJ2-7 and V is TRBV27; 10 bases align to TRBD2. With V trimmed by 3 bases and J by 5 bases, 1 base remained unmatched. Germline V lookup: CDR1 MNHEY, CDR2 SMNVEV (reference sequence). This CDR3 is 13 amino acids long.

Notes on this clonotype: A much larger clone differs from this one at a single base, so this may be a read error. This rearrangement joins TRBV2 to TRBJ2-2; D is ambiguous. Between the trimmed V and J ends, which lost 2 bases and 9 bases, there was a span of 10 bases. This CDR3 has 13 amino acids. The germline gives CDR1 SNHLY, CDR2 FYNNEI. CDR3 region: CASSEFNSWELFF. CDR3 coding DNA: TGTGCCAGCAGTGAATTCAACAGCTGGGAGCTGTTTTTT.

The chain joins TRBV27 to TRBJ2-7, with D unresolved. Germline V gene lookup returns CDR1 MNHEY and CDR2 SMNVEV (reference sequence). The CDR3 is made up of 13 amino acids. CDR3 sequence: CVSSLADSYEQYF. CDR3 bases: TGTGTTAGCAGTTTGGCCGACTCCTACGAGCAGTACTTC.

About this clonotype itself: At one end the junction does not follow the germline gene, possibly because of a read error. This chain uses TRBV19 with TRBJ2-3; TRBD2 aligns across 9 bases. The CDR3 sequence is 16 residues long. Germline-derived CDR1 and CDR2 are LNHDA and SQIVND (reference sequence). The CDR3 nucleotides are TGTGCCAGTCGACGCTTTGCGGGAGGGCCAACAGATACGCATTATTTT. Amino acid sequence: CASRRFAGGPTDTHYF.

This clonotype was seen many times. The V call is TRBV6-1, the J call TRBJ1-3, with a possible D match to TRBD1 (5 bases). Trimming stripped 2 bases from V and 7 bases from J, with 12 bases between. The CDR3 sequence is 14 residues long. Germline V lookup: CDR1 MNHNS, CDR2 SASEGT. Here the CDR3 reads CASSESYGGNTIYF. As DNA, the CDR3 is TGTGCCAGCAGTGAATCCTACGGGGGGAACACCATATATTTT.

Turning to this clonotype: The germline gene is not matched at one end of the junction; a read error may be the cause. CDR3 region: CASSLGQNYDYTF. The CDR3 DNA reads as TGCGCCAGCAGCCTAGGACAGAACTATGACTACACCTTC. The rearrangement uses TRBV4-1 and TRBJ1-2, with D perhaps TRBD1 (6 bases). Germline-derived CDR1 and CDR2 are MGHRA and YSYEKL. The CDR3 runs to 13 residues.

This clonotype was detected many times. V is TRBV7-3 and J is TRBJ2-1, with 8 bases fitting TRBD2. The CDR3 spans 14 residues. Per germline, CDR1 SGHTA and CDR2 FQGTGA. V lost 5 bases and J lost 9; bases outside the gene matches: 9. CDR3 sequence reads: CASSPSGREAEQFF. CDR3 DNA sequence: TGTGCCAGCAGCCCCAGTGGGCGGGAGGCTGAGCAGTTCTTC.

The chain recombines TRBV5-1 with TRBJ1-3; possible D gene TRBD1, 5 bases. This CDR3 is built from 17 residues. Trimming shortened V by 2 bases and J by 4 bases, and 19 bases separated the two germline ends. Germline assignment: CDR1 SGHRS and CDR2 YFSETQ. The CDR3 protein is CASSLSGAPEGGNTIYF. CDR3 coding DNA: TGCGCCAGCAGCTTAAGCGGGGCACCGGAGGGCGGAAACACCATATATTTT.

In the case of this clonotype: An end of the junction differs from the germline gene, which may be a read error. The CDR3 sequence is CASTKQGSGQLQHF. CDR3 nucleotides: TGTGCCAGCACTAAACAGGGTTCGGGGCAGCTCCAGCATTTT. The chain is built from TRBV12-3 or TRBV12-4 and TRBJ1-5, with D tentatively TRBD1 (6 bases). The length of the CDR3 is 14 residues.

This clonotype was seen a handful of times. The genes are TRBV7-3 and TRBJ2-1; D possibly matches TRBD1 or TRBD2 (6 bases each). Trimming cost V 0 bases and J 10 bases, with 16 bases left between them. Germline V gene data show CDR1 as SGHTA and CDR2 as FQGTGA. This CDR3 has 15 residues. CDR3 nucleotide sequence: TGTGCCAGCAGCTTAACCTTTTCGGGGGCACAGGAGCAGTTCTTC. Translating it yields CASSLTFSGAQEQFF.

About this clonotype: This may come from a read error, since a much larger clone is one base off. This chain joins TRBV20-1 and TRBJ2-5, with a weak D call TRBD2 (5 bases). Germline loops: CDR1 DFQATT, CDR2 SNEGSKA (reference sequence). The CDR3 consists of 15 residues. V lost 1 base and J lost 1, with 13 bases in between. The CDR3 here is CSARGEGAFQETQYF. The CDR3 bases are TGCAGTGCTAGAGGAGAGGGAGCCTTCCAAGAGACCCAGTACTTC.

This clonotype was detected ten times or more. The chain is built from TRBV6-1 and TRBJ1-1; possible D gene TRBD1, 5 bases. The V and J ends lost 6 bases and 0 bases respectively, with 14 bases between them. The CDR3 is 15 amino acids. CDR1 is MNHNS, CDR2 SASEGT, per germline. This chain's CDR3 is CASRLDRSLNTEAFF. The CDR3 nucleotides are TGTGCCAGCAGACTAGACAGAAGCTTGAACACTGAAGCTTTCTTT.

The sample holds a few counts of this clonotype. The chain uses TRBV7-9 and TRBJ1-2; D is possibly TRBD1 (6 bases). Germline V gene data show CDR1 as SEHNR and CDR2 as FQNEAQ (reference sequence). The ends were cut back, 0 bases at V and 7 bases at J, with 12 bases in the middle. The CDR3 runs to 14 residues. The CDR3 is CASSLAEGVAGYTF. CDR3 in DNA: TGTGCCAGCAGCTTAGCGGAGGGGGTTGCTGGCTACACCTTC.

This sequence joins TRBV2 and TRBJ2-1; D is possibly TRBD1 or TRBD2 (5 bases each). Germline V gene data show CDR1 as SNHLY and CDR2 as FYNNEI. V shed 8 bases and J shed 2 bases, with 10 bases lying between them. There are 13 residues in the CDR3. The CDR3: CASVGGTYNEQFF. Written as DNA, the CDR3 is TGTGCCAGCGTTGGGGGAACCTACAATGAGCAGTTCTTC.

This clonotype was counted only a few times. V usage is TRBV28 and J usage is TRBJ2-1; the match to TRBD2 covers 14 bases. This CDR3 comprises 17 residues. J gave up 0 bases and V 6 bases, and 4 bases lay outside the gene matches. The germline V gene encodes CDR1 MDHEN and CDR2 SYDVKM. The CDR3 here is CASRGTSGSFSYNEQFF. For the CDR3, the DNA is TGTGCCAGCAGAGGGACTAGCGGGAGTTTCTCCTACAATGAGCAGTTCTTC.

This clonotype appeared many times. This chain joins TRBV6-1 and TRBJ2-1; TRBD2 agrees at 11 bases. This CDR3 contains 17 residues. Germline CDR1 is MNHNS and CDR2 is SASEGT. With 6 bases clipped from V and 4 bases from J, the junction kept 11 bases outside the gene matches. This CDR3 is CASSKSRGLAGYNEQFF. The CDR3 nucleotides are TGTGCCAGCAGCAAAAGTCGCGGACTAGCGGGTTACAATGAGCAGTTCTTC.

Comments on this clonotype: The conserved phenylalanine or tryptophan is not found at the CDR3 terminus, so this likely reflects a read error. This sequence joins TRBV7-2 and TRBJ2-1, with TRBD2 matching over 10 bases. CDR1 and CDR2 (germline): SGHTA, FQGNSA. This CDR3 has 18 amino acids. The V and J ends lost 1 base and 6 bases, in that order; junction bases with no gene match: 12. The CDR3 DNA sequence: TGTGCCAGCAGCTTAGGGGGGGGACCGGGACTAGCGTTCAATGAGCAGTTCATC. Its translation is CASSLGGGPGLAFNEQFI.

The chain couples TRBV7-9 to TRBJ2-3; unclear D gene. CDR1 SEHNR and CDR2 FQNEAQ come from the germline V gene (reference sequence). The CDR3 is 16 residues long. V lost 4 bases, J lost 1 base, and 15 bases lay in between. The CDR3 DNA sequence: TGTGCCAGCAGCTCCCCTCCTGGACGCCGCACAGATACGCAGTATTTT. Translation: CASSSPPGRRTDTQYF.

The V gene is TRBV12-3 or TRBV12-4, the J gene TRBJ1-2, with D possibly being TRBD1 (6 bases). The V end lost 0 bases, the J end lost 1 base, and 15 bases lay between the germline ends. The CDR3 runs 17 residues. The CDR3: CASSLALRDNFNYGYTF. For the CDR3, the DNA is TGTGCCAGCAGTTTAGCGTTGAGGGACAACTTTAACTATGGCTACACCTTC.

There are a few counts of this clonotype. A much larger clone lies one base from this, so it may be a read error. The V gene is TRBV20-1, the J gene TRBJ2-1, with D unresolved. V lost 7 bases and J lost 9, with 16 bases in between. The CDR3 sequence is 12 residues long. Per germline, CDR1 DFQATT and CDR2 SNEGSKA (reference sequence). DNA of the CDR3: TGCAGTGTTACGAGTCTGGCCTCTGAGCAGTTCTTC. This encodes CSVTSLASEQFF.

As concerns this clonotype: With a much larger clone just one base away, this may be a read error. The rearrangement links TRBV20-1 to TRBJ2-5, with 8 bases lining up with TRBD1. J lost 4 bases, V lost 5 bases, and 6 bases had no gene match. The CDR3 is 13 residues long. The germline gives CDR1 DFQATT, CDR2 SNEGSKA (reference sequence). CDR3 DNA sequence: TGCAGTGCTTCCGGGACAGGAGTAGAGACCCAGTACTTC. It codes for CSASGTGVETQYF.

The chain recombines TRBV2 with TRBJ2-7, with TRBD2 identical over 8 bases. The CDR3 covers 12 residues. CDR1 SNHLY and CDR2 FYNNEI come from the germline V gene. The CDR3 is CVTQREPYEQYF. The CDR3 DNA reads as TGTGTCACCCAGCGGGAGCCCTACGAGCAGTACTTC.

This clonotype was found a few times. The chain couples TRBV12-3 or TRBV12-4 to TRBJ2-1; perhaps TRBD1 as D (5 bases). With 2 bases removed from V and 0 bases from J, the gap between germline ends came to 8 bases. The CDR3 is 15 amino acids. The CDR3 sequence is CASSLQGFSYNEQFF. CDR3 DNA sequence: TGTGCCAGCAGTTTACAGGGCTTCTCCTACAATGAGCAGTTCTTC.

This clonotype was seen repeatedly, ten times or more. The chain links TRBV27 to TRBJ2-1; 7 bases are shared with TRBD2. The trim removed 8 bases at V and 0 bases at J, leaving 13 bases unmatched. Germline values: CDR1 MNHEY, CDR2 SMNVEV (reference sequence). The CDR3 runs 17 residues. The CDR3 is CASGKSPSGNSYNEQFF. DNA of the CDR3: TGTGCCAGCGGCAAATCACCAAGCGGGAACTCCTACAATGAGCAGTTCTTC.

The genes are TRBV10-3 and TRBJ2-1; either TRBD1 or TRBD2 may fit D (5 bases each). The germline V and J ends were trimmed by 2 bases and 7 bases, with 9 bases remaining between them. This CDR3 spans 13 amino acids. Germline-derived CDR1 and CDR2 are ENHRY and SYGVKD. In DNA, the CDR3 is TGTGCCATCAGTGAGCGGGGCAGGAATGAGCAGTTCTTC. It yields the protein CAISERGRNEQFF.

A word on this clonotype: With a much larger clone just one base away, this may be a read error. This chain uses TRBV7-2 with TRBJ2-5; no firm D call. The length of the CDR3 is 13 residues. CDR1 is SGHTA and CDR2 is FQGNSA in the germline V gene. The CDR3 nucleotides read TGTGCCGGCAGTGAAGGGCCCCATGGGACCCAGTACTTC. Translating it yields CAGSEGPHGTQYF.

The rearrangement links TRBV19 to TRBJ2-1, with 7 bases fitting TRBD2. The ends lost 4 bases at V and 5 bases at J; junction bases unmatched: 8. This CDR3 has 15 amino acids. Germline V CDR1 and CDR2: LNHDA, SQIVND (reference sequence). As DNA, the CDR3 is TGTGCCAGTAGTAACAGCGGGACTCCAGACAATGAGCAGTTCTTC. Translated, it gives CASSNSGTPDNEQFF.

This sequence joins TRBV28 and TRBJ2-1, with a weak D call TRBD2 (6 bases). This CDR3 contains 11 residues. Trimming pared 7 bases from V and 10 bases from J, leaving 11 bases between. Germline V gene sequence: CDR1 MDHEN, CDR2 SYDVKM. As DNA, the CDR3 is TGTGCCAGCAAGGGGAGCGGGGAGCAGTTCTTC. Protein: CASKGSGEQFF.